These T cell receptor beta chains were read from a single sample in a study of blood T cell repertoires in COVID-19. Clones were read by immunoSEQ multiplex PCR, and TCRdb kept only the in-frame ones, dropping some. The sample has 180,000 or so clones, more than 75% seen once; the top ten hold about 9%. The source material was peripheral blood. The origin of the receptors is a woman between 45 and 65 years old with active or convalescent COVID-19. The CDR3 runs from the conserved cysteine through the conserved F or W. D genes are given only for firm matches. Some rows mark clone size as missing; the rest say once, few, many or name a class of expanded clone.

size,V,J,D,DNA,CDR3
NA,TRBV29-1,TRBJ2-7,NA,TGCAGCGTTTCCCAGGGGAGTTCCCGGGAGCAGTACTTC,CSVSQGSSREQYF
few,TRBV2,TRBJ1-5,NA,TGTGCCAGCAGTGACAGGGCCGGCAATCAGCCCCAGCATTTT,CASSDRAGNQPQHF
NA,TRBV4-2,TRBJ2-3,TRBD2,TGTGCCAGCAGCCAAGGACTAGCGGAAGGGCCGAGCGCAGATACGCAGTATTTT,CASSQGLAEGPSADTQYF
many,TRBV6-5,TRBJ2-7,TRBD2,TGTGCCAGCAGTCCTAGCGGGGGGGCCTTTCACGAGCAGTACTTC,CASSPSGGAFHEQYF
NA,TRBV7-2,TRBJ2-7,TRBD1,TGTGCCAGCAGCATACAGGGGTCGCCCAACTACGAGCAGTACTTC,CASSIQGSPNYEQYF
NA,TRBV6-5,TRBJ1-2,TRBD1,TGTGCCAGCAGTCGAGACCCCCGGGACAGGGATGGCTACACCTTC,CASSRDPRDRDGYTF
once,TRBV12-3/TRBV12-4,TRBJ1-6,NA,TGTGCCAGCAGTCTCACAGGCAATTCACCCCTCCACTTT,CASSLTGNSPLHF
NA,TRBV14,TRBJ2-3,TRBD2,TGTGCCAGCAGCCGAGGACTAGCGGGAAGGACAGATACGCAGTATTTT,CASSRGLAGRTDTQYF
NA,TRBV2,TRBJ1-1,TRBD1,TGTGCCAGCAGTGAAGACAGGGGGCGCGGGACTGAAGCTTTCTTT,CASSEDRGRGTEAFF
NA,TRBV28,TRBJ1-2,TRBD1,TGTGCCAGCAGTTCCAACCCCGCCGGGACAGAGCATGGCTACACCTTC,CASSSNPAGTEHGYTF
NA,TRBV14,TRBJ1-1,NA,TGTGCCAGCAGCCAAGGATGGGGGGTAAGGAACACTGAAGCTTTCTTT,CASSQGWGVRNTEAFF
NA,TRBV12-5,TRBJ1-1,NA,TGTGCTAGTGGTTTGCCCTCGACAGGAACCAACACTGAAGCTTTCTTT,CASGLPSTGTNTEAFF
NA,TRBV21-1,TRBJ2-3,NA,TGTGCCAGCAGCAAGCCGGGACAGGGGCCCGCAGATACGCAGTATTTT,CASSKPGQGPADTQYF
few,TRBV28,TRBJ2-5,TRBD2,TGTGCCAGCATTTCTAGCGGAGCCCGCCAAGAGACCCAGTACTTC,CASISSGARQETQYF
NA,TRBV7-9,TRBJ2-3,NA,TGTGCCAGCAGTCCCCCCCAACTAGATGGATTAGATACGCAGTATTTT,CASSPPQLDGLDTQYF
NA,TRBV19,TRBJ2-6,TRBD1,TGTGCCACCCAGGGACAGGGGTCTGGGGCCAACGTCCTGACTTTC,CATQGQGSGANVLTF
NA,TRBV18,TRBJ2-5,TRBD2,TGTGCCAGCTCACCGCGGGGATCGGGAGGACACACGGAGACCCAGTACTTC,CASSPRGSGGHTETQYF
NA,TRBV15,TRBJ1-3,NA,TGTGCCACCAGCACAAAGGGGGGGAGTGACACCATATATTTT,CATSTKGGSDTIYF
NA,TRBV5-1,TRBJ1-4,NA,TGCGCCAGCAGCGACACAGGGACAACTAATGAAAAACTGTTTTTT,CASSDTGTTNEKLFF
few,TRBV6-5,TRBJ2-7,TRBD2,TGTGCCAGCAGTTACGCGGGAGGGTACGAGCAGTACTTC,CASSYAGGYEQYF
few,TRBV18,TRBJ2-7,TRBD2,TGTGCCAGCTCACCCGGACTAGCGGTGTCGGGGGAGCAGTACTTC,CASSPGLAVSGEQYF
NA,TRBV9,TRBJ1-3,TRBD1,TGTGCCAGCAGCCCCCGGGACAGGGGGCTGGTGAACACCATATATTTT,CASSPRDRGLVNTIYF
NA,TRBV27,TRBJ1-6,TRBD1,TGTGCCAGCAGTCGCCGGGACAGGAATTCACCCCTCCACTTT,CASSRRDRNSPLHF
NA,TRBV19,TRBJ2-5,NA,TGTGCCAGTAGTAGGAGACAGGCGGGAGAGACCCAGTACTTC,CASSRRQAGETQYF
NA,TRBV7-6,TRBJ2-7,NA,TGTGCCAGCAGCCACTCGAGCAGGGGGGCCCACGAGCAGTACTTC,CASSHSSRGAHEQYF
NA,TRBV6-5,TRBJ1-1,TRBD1,TGTGCCAGCAAACCGGACAGGGGGGCCACTGAAGCTTTCTTT,CASKPDRGATEAFF
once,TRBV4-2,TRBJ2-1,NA,TGTGCCAGCAGCCAAACCTTACAGTACTACAATGAGCAGTTCTTC,CASSQTLQYYNEQFF
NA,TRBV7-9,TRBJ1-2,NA,TGTGCCAGCAACGCAGGGCCGGACGGCTACACCTTC,CASNAGPDGYTF
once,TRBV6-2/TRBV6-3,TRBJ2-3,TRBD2,TGTGCCAGCAGCCCTCCGGGACTAGCGGGCAGCACAGATACGCAGTATTTT,CASSPPGLAGSTDTQYF
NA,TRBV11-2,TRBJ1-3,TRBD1,TGTGCCAGCAGCTCCCGGGGACAGGGAACTTCAAGCTCTGGAAACACCATATATTTT,CASSSRGQGTSSSGNTIYF
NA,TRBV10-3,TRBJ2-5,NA,TGTGCCATCAGCGATAAGAAGCAACAAGAGACCCAGTACTTC,CAISDKKQQETQYF
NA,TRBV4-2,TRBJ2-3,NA,TGTGCCAGCAGCCAAGAGTATGGGGGGGATACGCAGTATTTT,CASSQEYGGDTQYF
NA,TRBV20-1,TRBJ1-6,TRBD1,TGCAGTGCTAGTGGGCCACAGGGGGACTATAATTCACCCCTCCACTTT,CSASGPQGDYNSPLHF
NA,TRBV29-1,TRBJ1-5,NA,TGCAGCGTGGGACTTAGCAATCAGCCCCAGCATTTT,CSVGLSNQPQHF
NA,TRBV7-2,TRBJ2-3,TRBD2,TGTGCCAGCAGCTTAAGCGCTAGCGGGGGGGCAGATACGCAGTATTTT,CASSLSASGGADTQYF
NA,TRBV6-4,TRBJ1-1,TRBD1,TGTGCCAGCAGGGGGACAGTATGGGACACTGAAGCTTTCTTT,CASRGTVWDTEAFF
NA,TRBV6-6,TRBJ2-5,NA,TGTGCCAGCAGTTACTCGGCAGGGGTCCGAGAGACCCAGTACTTC,CASSYSAGVRETQYF
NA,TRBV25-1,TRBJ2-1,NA,TGTGCCAGCAGTGAACCACTTATCTCCTACAATGAGCAGTTCTTC,CASSEPLISYNEQFF
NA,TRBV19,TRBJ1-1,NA,TGTGCCAGTAGTAGATCAGCACAGGGGAACACTGAAGCTTTCTTT,CASSRSAQGNTEAFF
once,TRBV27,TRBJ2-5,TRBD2,TGTGCCAGCAGTTTATTCCTAGCGGGGATCCAAGAGACCCAGTACTTC,CASSLFLAGIQETQYF
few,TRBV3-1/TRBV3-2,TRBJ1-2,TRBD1,TGTGCCAGCAGCCAGGGACAGGGGATCTATGGCTACACCTTC,CASSQGQGIYGYTF
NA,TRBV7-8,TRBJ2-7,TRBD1,TGTGCCAGCAGCTTAGCGGGACAGGGAAGGTCCTACGAGCAGTACTTC,CASSLAGQGRSYEQYF
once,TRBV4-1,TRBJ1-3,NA,TGCGCCAGCAGCCAAGAAGCGGGGGTCCACACCATATATTTT,CASSQEAGVHTIYF
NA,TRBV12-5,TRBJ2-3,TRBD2,TGTGCTAGTGGTCTTCCCAATTCCAGCGGGGGGACCGCAGATACGCAGTATTTT,CASGLPNSSGGTADTQYF
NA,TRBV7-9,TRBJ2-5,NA,TGTGCCAGCAGCTTACAGGGGAGAGAGACCCAGTACTTC,CASSLQGRETQYF
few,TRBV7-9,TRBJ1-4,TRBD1,TGTGCCAGCAGCTTAGGTGGCGGTGGCAGGGGGGAAAAACTGTTTTTT,CASSLGGGGRGEKLFF
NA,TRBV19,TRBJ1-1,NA,TGTGCCAGTAGTATCGGGGTGAGGGACACTGAAGCTTTCTTT,CASSIGVRDTEAFF
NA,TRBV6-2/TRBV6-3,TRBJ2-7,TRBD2,TGTGCCAGCAGTTATATGGCTAGCGGGTCCTACGAGCAGTACTTC,CASSYMASGSYEQYF
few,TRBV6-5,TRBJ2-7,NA,TGTGCCAGCAGCGCCGACAACGAGTCCTACGAGCAGTACTTC,CASSADNESYEQYF
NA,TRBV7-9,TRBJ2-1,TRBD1,TGTGCCAGCAGCTTAGAGGTTGGGACAGGTTACAATGAGCAGTTCTTC,CASSLEVGTGYNEQFF
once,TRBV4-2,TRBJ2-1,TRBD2,TGTGCCAGCAGCCGCGGGACTAGCGGGAGTGACGTGCAGTTCTTC,CASSRGTSGSDVQFF
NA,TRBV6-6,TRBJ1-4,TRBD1,TGTGCCAGCACCTCGGGACAGGGTGTTGAAAAACTGTTTTTT,CASTSGQGVEKLFF
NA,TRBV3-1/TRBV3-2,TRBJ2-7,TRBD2,TGTGCCAGCACCTTGAGCGGGAGTTGGGTCGAGCAGTACTTC,CASTLSGSWVEQYF
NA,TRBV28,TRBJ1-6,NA,TGTGCCAGCAGTTTAGGGCCCGGGGGGGGGAATTCACCCCTCCACTTT,CASSLGPGGGNSPLHF
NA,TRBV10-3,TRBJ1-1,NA,TGTGCCATCAGTGGAGTAGCTACCGCGACAGGAGACGAAGCTTTCTTT,CAISGVATATGDEAFF